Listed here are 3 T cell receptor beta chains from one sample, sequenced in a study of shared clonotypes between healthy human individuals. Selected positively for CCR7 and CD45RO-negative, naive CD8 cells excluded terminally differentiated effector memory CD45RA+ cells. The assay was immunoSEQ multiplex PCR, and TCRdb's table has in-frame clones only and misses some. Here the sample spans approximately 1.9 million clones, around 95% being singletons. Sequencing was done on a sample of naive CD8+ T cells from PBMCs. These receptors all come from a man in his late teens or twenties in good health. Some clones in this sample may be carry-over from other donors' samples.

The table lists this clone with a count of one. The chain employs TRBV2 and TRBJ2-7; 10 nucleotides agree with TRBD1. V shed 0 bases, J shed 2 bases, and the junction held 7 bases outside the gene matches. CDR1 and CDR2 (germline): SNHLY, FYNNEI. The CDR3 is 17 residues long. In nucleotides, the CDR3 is TGTGCCAGCAGTGAAGCGGGACCGGGACAGGGGACCTACGAGCAGTACTTC. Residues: CASSEAGPGQGTYEQYF.

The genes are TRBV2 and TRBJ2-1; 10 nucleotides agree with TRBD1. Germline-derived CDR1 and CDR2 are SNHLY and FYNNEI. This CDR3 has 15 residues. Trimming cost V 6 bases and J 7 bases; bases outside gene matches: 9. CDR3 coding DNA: TGTGCCAGCAGGGCCGGGACAGGGGTGGGGAATGAGCAGTTCTTC. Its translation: CASRAGTGVGNEQFF. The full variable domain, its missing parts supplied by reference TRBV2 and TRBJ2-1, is EPEVTQTPSHQVTQMGQEVILRCVPISNHLYFYWYRQILGQKVEFLVSFYNNEISEKSEIFDDQFSVERPDGSNFTLKIRSTKLEDSAMYFCASRAGTGVGNEQFFGPGTRLTVL.

The CDR3 is CASSVEGAGTGELFF. CDR3 in DNA: TGTGCCAGCAGCGTAGAGGGGGCTGGGACCGGGGAGCTGTTTTTT. The chain employs TRBV9 and TRBJ2-2; 7 bases map to TRBD1. Unmatched junction bases numbered 4, after V lost 0 bases and J lost 5 bases. Looked up from germline, CDR1 is SGDLS and CDR2 is YYNGEE. This CDR3 has 15 residues.